These 26 T cell receptor beta chains were sequenced from one sample in a study of blood T cells in healthy people across ages. Primed by a sample-barcoded 5' primer and a J-beta primer mix, a second PCR proceeded for 7 to 11 cycles. One entry per CDR3 protein, called by TCRdb with MiXCR from the 5' RACE reads. The table lists under 2 million distinct CDR3 sequences, about 35% of them singletons. Specimen: blood. Receptor source: a woman in her twenties or thirties in good health.

The chain carries TRBV7-2 and TRBJ1-2, with TRBD1 identical over 10 bases. CDR3 length: 15 residues. After removal of 0 bases from V and 6 bases from J, the junction contained 4 bases not matched to a gene. Germline CDR1 and CDR2: SGHTA and FQGNSA. Here the CDR3 DNA reads TGTGCCAGCAGCTTAGCGTGGACAGGGGGGGATGGCTACACCTTC. It translates to CASSLAWTGGDGYTF.

V is TRBV2 and J is TRBJ1-2; 7 nucleotides line up with TRBD1. The CDR3 is made up of 14 amino acids. From germline, CDR1 is SNHLY and CDR2 FYNNEI. V gave up 7 bases and J gave up 7 bases; unmatched junction bases: 12. The CDR3 sequence is CASIWTGGRSGYTF. CDR3 coding DNA: TGTGCCAGCATTTGGACAGGAGGAAGGAGTGGCTACACCTTC.

This chain uses TRBV12-3 or TRBV12-4 with TRBJ1-1; D not resolved. The ends were cut back, 5 bases at V and 1 base at J, with 11 bases in the middle. The CDR3 extends over 14 amino acids. CDR3 residues: CASSPGASNTEAFF. The CDR3 region has the DNA TGTGCCAGCAGTCCGGGAGCATCGAACACTGAAGCTTTCTTT.

This clonotype was detected only a few times. V gene TRBV29-1 combines with J gene TRBJ1-2; D gene unclear. The length of the CDR3 is 12 residues. V gave up 4 bases and J gave up 5 bases, with 11 bases separating them. Germline CDR1 reads SQVTM; CDR2 reads ANQGSEA. CDR3 sequence (DNA): TGCAGCGTTGGTGGATTGGGTTATGGCTACACCTTC. Protein sequence: CSVGGLGYGYTF.

The rearrangement links TRBV20-1 to TRBJ2-7; 9 nucleotides match TRBD2. This CDR3 contains 20 residues. CDR1 and CDR2 from the germline V gene are DFQATT and SNEGSKA (reference sequence). V dropped 3 bases and J dropped 0; count of bases not matched to a gene: 21. The CDR3 DNA reads as TGCAGTGCTAGCCCTTACGAGGACGTAGCGGGGGTACCTCTCTCCTACGAGCAGTACTTC. Protein sequence: CSASPYEDVAGVPLSYEQYF.

This clonotype has only a few counts. The chain uses TRBV7-2 and TRBJ2-1, with 8 nucleotides matching TRBD1. The CDR3 is 15 residues long. The germline V gene encodes CDR1 SGHTA and CDR2 FQGNSA. V trimming: 5 bases; J trimming: 5 bases; junction bases outside the gene matches: 8. CDR3 sequence reads: CASSGPGQAHNEQFF. The CDR3 region has the DNA TGTGCCAGCAGCGGACCGGGACAGGCACACAATGAGCAGTTCTTC.

The chain carries TRBV21-1 and TRBJ1-4; the D segment call TRBD1 is taken from the table without a DNA check. TRBV21-1 is classified as a pseudogene. The CDR3 length is 15 residues. The CDR3 coding sequence is TGTGCCAGCAGCAAACCCCGGCAGTTGAATGAAAAACTGTTTTTT. Its translation: CASSKPRQLNEKLFF.

This clonotype was picked up a small number of times. V gene TRBV9 combines with J gene TRBJ2-1, with D perhaps matching TRBD2 (6 bases). The ends were cut back, 0 bases at V and 7 bases at J, with 11 bases in the middle. CDR1 and CDR2 (germline): SGDLS, YYNGEE. This CDR3 has 14 amino acids. In nucleotides, the CDR3 is TGTGCCAGCAGCGTAGAACTAGCTATGAATGAGCAGTTCTTC. Encoded protein: CASSVELAMNEQFF.

In the case of this clonotype: A junction boundary mismatches the germline segment, possibly from a read error. V is TRBV4-1 and J is TRBJ2-7; 10 bases fit TRBD1. Germline lookup yields CDR1 MGHRA and CDR2 YSYEKL. There are 15 residues in the CDR3. CDR3 DNA sequence: TGCGCCAGCAGCCATTCCGGGACAGGGGACTACGGGCAGTACTTC. It codes for CASSHSGTGDYGQYF.

This clonotype was counted ten times or more. The chain has TRBV5-5 and TRBJ1-2, with 7 bases identical to TRBD1. Trimming at V came to 3 bases and at J to 4 bases, leaving 9 bases not matched to a gene. Germline CDR1 and CDR2: SGHKS and YYEKEE (reference sequence). The CDR3 has 15 residues. The CDR3 bases are TGTGCCAGCAGCTCTATATCCAGGGGGTCCTATGGCTACACCTTC. It yields the protein CASSSISRGSYGYTF.

This chain connects TRBV20-1 to TRBJ1-4; 8 bases fit TRBD1. V gave up 6 bases and J gave up 7 bases; unmatched junction bases: 10. CDR1 and CDR2 from the germline V gene are DFQATT and SNEGSKA (reference sequence). The CDR3 loop spans 14 amino acids. The DNA for the CDR3 is TGCAGTGCCACACGACAGGGGTCGCGTGAAAAACTGTTTTTT. Amino acid sequence: CSATRQGSREKLFF.

The J gene is TRBJ1-1, the V gene TRBV12-1. TRBV12-1 is labeled a pseudogene. The CDR3 covers 15 residues. The CDR3 DNA follows: TGTGCCAGCAGCGGAAAAGCCGACATATTCACTGAAGCTTTCTTT. Its protein product is CASSGKADIFTEAFF.

This chain links TRBV25-1 with TRBJ2-3; 8 bases match TRBD2. The CDR3 length is 16 residues. V lost 3 bases and J lost 4; bases outside the gene matches: 9. Germline lookup yields CDR1 MGHDK and CDR2 SYGVNS. In DNA form, the CDR3 reads TGTGCCAGCAGTGAGTCTAACGGGGGGGCATCAGATACGCAGTATTTT. The encoded protein is CASSESNGGASDTQYF.

This clonotype was seen a handful of times. The chain couples TRBV6-5 to TRBJ1-1; a possible D gene is TRBD1 (6 bases). The CDR3 is 12 residues long. Germline assignment: CDR1 MNHEY and CDR2 SVGAGI. Trimming stripped 0 bases from V and 8 bases from J, with 7 bases between. CDR3 in DNA: TGTGCCAGCAGTTACTCACAGGGCGAAGCTTTCTTT. Translation: CASSYSQGEAFF.

This rearrangement joins TRBV20-1 to TRBJ2-7; no definite D call. Trimming left V 5 bases short and J 3 bases short, with 5 bases between. This CDR3 spans 10 amino acids. Germline V gives CDR1 DFQATT, CDR2 SNEGSKA (reference sequence). CDR3 DNA: TGCAGTGCTGAGAGCTACGAGCAGTACTTC. Amino acid sequence: CSAESYEQYF.

This chain links TRBV20-1 with TRBJ2-5; TRBD2 agrees at 8 bases. The J call may be in error: the DNA end matches TRBJ2-7 better. Germline V gives CDR1 DFQATT, CDR2 SNEGSKA (reference sequence). The CDR3 extends over 15 amino acids. This CDR3 is CSARALRGGLYEQYF. CDR3 coding DNA: TGCAGTGCTAGGGCCCTTCGGGGGGGCCTCTACGAGCAGTACTTC.

This clonotype was observed a handful of times. The chain is built from TRBV27 and TRBJ1-5, with 7 nucleotides matching TRBD1. Germline CDR1 reads MNHEY; CDR2 reads SMNVEV (reference sequence). This CDR3 has 15 residues. V trimming: 6 bases; J trimming: 2 bases; junction bases outside the gene matches: 7. CDR3 DNA: TGTGCCAGCAGAACAGGGGCTAGGGGCAATCAGCCCCAGCATTTT. Protein product: CASRTGARGNQPQHF.

With regard to this clonotype: The CDR3 carries no conserved terminal phenylalanine or tryptophan, so it likely arises from a read error. This chain uses TRBV5-1 with TRBJ2-3; D remains unclear. The V and J ends lost 4 bases and 6 bases respectively, with 15 bases between them. Germline CDR1 reads SGHRS; CDR2 reads YFSETQ. This CDR3 comprises 14 residues. The CDR3 coding sequence is TGCGCCAGCAGCCAACCCCCGCCGTGGGATACGCAGTATTTG. Its protein is CASSQPPPWDTQYL.

About this clonotype: This may arise from a read error, as a much more abundant clone is one base away. The J gene is TRBJ1-5, the V gene TRBV7-2, with 8 bases identical to TRBD1. The CDR3 runs 14 residues. CDR1 SGHTA and CDR2 FQGNSA come from the germline V gene. CDR3 coding DNA: TGTGTCAGCGTCGTACAGGGGGGCAATCAGCCCCAGCATTTT. This sequence encodes CVSVVQGGNQPQHF.

This clonotype was counted at least ten times. The genes are TRBV20-1 and TRBJ2-7; D is unclear. CDR3 length equals 15 residues. CDR1 and CDR2 from the germline V gene are DFQATT and SNEGSKA (reference sequence). Trimming left V 6 bases short and J 4 bases short, with 22 bases between. The CDR3 DNA is TGCAGTGCCCCACCCCCGACCGGAGCACTGTACGAGCAGTACTTC. Its protein product is CSAPPPTGALYEQYF.

This clonotype was detected a few times. V usage is TRBV5-6 and J usage is TRBJ2-1; 16 bases match TRBD2. This CDR3 comprises 19 residues. The germline V gene has CDR1 SGHDT and CDR2 YYEEEE. V gave up 4 bases and J gave up 0 bases; unmatched junction bases: 7. CDR3 loop: CASSIPGLAGGYSYNEQFF. The CDR3 DNA sequence: TGTGCCAGCAGCATTCCGGGACTAGCGGGGGGGTACTCCTACAATGAGCAGTTCTTC.

This clonotype has more than one count but fewer than ten. The CDR3 DNA sequence: TGCGCCAGCAGCCCTGCTTTGGGGGCCGGCACTGAAGCTTTCTTT. This codes for CASSPALGAGTEAFF. The rearrangement links TRBV5-1 to TRBJ1-1; a weak D match, TRBD1 (6 bases). CDR3 length: 15 amino acids. The V end was cut by 4 bases, the J end by 4 bases, with 17 bases between. The germline V gene has CDR1 SGHRS and CDR2 YFSETQ.

This clonotype was counted a few times. The gene calls are TRBV20-1 and TRBJ2-5; TRBD2 is a possible D gene (6 bases). Germline loops: CDR1 DFQATT, CDR2 SNEGSKA (reference sequence). There are 14 residues in the CDR3. V lost 1 base and J lost 11, with 20 bases in between. The CDR3, as DNA: TGCAGTGCTAGAGTACCGCTAGCGATAGGGGAGCAGTACTTC. Translating it yields CSARVPLAIGEQYF.

This clonotype has just a few counts. The chain is built from TRBV20-1 and TRBJ2-5; 7 positions match TRBD2. CDR1 is DFQATT, CDR2 SNEGSKA, per germline (reference sequence). This CDR3 is built from 12 residues. This CDR3 reads CSDPRPSREQYF. CDR3 nucleotide sequence: TGCAGCGATCCTAGGCCCTCGCGGGAGCAGTACTTC.

The J gene is TRBJ1-5, the V gene TRBV20-1; TRBD1 is a possible D gene (5 bases). V was trimmed by 5 bases and J by 1 base, leaving 9 bases between them. CDR1 and CDR2 from the germline V gene are DFQATT and SNEGSKA (reference sequence). The CDR3 contains 13 residues. This CDR3 reads CSAGGPSNQPQHF. The CDR3 DNA is TGCAGTGCTGGGGGACCGAGCAATCAGCCCCAGCATTTT.

This clonotype has just a few counts. The rearrangement links TRBV7-9 to TRBJ2-1, with a possible D match to TRBD2 (6 bases). Germline V CDR1 and CDR2: SEHNR, FQNEAQ (reference sequence). V was cut by 2 bases and J by 3 bases, with 17 bases left in between. The CDR3 is 17 amino acids. CDR3 coding DNA: TGTGCCAGCAGCTTACCTTTTGGCGGGGCCTACTACAATGAGCAGTTCTTC. Translating it yields CASSLPFGGAYYNEQFF. Together with reference TRBV7-9 and TRBJ2-1, the CDR3 gives the full variable domain: DTGVSQNPRHKITKRGQNVTFRCDPISEHNRLYWYRQTLGQGPEFLTYFQNEAQLEKSRLLSDRFSAERPKGSFSTLEIQRTEQGDSAMYLCASSLPFGGAYYNEQFFGPGTRLTVL.